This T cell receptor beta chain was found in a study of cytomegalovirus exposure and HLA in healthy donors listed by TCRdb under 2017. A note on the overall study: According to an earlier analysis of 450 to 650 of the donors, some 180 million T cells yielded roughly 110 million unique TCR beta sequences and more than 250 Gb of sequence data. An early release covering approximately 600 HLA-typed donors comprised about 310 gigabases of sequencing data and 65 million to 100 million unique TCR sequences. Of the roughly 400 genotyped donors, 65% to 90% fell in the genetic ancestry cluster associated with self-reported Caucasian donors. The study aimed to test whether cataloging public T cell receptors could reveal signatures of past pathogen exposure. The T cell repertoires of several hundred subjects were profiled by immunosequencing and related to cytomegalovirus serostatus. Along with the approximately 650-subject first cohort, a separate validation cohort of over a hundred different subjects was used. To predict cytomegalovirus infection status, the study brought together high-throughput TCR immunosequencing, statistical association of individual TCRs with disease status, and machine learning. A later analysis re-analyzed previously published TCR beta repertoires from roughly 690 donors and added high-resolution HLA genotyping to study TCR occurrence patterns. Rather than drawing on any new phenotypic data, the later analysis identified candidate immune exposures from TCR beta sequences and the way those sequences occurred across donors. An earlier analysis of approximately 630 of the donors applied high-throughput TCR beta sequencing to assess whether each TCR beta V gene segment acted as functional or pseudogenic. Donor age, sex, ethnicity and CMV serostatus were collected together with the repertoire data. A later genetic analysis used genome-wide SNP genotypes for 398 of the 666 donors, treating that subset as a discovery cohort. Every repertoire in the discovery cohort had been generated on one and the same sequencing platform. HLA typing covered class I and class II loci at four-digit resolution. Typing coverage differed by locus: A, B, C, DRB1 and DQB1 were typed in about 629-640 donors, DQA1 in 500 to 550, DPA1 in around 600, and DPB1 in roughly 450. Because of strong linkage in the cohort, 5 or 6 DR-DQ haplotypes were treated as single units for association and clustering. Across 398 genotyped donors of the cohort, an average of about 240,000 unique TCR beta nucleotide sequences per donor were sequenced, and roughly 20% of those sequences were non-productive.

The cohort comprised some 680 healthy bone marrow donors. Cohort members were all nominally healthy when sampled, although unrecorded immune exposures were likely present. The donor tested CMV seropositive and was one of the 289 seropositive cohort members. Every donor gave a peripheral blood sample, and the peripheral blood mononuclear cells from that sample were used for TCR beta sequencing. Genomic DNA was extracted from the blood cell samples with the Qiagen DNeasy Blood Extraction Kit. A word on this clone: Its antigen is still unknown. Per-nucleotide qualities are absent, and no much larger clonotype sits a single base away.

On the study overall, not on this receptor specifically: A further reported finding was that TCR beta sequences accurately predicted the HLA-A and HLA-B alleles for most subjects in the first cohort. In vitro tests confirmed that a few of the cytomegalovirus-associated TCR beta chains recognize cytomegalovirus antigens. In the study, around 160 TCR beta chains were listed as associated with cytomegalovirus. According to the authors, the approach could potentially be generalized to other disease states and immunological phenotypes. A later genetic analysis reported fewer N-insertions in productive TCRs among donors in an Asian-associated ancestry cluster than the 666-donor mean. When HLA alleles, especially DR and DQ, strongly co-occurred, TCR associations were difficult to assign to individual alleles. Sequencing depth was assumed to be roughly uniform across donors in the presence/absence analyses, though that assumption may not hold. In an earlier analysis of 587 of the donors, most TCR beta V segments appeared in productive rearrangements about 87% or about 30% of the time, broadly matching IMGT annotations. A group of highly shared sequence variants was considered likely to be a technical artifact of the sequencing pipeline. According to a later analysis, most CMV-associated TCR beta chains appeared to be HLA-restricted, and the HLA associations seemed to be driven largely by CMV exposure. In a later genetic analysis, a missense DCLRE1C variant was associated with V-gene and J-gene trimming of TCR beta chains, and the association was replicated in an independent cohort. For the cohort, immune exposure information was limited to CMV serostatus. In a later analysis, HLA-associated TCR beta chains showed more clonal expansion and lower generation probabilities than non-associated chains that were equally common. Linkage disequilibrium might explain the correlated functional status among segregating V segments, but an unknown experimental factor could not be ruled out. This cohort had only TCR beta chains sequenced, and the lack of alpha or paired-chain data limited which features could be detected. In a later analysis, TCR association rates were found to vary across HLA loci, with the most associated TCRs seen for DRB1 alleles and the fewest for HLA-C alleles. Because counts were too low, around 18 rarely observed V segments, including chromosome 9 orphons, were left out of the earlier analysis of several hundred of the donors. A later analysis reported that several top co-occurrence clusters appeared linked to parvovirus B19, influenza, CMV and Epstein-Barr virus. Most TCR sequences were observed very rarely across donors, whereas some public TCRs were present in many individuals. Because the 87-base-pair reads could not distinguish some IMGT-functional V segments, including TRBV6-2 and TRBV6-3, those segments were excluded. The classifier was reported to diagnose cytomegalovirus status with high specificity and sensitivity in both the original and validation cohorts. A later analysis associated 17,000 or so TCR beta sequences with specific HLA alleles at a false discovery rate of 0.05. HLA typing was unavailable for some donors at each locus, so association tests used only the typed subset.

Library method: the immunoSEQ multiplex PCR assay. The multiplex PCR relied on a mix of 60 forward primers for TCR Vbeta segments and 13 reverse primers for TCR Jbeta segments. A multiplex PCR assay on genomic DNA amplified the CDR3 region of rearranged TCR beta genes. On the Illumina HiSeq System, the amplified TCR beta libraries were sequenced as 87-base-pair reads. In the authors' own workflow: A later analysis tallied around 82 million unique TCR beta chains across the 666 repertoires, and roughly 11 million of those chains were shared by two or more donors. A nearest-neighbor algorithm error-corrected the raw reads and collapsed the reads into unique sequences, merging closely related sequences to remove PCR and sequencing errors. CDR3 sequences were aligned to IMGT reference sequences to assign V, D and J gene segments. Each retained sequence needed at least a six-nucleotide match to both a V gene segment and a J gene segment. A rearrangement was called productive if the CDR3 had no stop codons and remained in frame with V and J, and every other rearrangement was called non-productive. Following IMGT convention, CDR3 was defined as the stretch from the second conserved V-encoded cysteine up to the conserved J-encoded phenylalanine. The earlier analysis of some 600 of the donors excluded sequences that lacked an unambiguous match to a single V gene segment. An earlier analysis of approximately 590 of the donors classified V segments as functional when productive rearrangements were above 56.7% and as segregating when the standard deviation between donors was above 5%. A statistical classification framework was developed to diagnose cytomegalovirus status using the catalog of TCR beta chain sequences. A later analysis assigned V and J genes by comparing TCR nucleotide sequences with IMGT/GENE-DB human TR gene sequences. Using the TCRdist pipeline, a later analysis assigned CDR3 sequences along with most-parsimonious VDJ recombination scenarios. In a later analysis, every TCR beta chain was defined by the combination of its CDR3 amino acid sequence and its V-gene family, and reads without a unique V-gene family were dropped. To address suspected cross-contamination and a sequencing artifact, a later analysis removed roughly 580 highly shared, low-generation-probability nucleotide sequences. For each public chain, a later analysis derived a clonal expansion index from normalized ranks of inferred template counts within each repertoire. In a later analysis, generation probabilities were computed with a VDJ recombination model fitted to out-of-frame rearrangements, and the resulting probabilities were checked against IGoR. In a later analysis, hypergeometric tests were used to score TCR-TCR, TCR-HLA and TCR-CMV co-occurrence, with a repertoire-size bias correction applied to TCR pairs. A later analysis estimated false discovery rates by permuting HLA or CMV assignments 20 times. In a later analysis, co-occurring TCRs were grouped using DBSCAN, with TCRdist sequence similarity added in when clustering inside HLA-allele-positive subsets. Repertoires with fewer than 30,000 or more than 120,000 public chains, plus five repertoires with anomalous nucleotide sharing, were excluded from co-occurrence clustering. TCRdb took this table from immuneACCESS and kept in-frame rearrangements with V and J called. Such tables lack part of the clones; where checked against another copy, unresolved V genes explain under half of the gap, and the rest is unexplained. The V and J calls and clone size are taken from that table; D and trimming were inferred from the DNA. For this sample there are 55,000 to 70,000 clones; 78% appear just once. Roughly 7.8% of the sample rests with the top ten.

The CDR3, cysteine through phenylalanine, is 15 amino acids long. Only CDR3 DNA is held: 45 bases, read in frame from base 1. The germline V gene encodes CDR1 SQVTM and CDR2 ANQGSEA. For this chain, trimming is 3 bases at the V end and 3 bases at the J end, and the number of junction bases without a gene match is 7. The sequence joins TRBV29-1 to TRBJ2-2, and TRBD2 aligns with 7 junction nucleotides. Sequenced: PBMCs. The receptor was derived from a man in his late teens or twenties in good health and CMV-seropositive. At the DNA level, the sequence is TGCAGCGTTGAGGGGGAGGGAGAGGACACCGGGGAGCTGTTTTTT. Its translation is CSVEGEGEDTGELFF.